These 14 T cell receptor beta chains share one sample of origin, sequenced in a study of CD8+CD57+ T cells in acquired aplastic anemia. Profiles of TCR beta VDJ and CDR3 were generated from a genomic DNA template. TCRdb re-called the reads with MiXCR, one entry per CDR3 protein. This table has around 180,000 distinct CDR3 sequences, 64% appearing once. The sequenced sample was sorted CD4+, CD8+, or CD8+CD57+ T cells (not recorded which) from PBMCs. These receptors all come from a human donor with severe aplastic anemia or a healthy control (not recorded which).

The chain has TRBV5-1 and TRBJ1-6; D is undetermined. The CDR3 has 16 residues. Germline V CDR1 and CDR2: SGHRS, YFSETQ. V lost 0 bases and J 6 bases, leaving 13 bases between the germline ends. The CDR3 loop reads CASSLEGGKFNSPLHF. The CDR3 nucleotides are TGCGCCAGCAGCTTGGAGGGAGGGAAGTTTAATTCACCCCTCCACTTT.

This clonotype showed up many times. This sequence joins TRBV11-2 and TRBJ1-2; D perhaps matches TRBD1 (6 bases). Germline loops: CDR1 SGHAT, CDR2 FQNNGV. This CDR3 comprises 13 residues. V lost 5 bases and J 3 bases, leaving 10 bases between the germline ends. CDR3 amino acids: CASSLWTDYGYTF. DNA for the CDR3: TGTGCCAGCAGCCTATGGACAGACTATGGCTACACCTTC.

The V gene is TRBV29-1, the J gene TRBJ2-7, with 7 bases matching TRBD1. Germline V gene lookup returns CDR1 SQVTM and CDR2 ANQGSEA. The CDR3 has 13 residues. V shed 0 bases and J 2 bases; nucleotides not matched to a gene: 1. CDR3 sequence (DNA): TGCAGCGTTGAAGATGGGACAGCCTACGAGCAGTACTTC. Its translation: CSVEDGTAYEQYF.

This clonotype occurred a few times. This chain uses TRBV29-1 with TRBJ2-7; D possibly matches TRBD1 or TRBD2 (5 bases each). The CDR3 runs 15 residues. V lost 0 bases, J lost 5 bases, and 17 bases lay in between. Germline CDR1 reads SQVTM; CDR2 reads ANQGSEA. In DNA form, the CDR3 reads TGCAGCGTTGAAGAAGTAGGGGCAGGGAGCGACGAGCAGTACTTC. Its translation is CSVEEVGAGSDEQYF.

The rearrangement links TRBV5-1 to TRBJ2-7; TRBD1 matches 7 bases. CDR1 and CDR2 (germline): SGHRS, YFSETQ. V was pared by 4 bases and J by 6 bases, with 4 bases of the junction left unmatched. The CDR3 is made up of 12 amino acids. The CDR3 loop is CASSRQGIEQYF. The CDR3 DNA reads as TGCGCCAGCAGCAGACAGGGTATCGAGCAGTACTTC.

The chain combines TRBV6-6 with TRBJ2-7, with TRBD2 as a possible D gene (5 bases). The ends were cut back, 2 bases at V and 2 bases at J, with 7 bases in the middle. Germline V gene sequence: CDR1 MNHNY, CDR2 SVGAGI (reference sequence). The CDR3 sequence is 13 residues long. DNA of the CDR3: TGTGCCAGCAGTTACGTCGGGACCTACGAGCAGTACTTC. Translating gives CASSYVGTYEQYF.

The rearrangement uses TRBV29-1 and TRBJ1-1; a weak D match, TRBD1 (5 bases). The germline V and J ends were trimmed by 7 bases and 0 bases, with 15 bases remaining between them. This CDR3 has 14 residues. CDR1 and CDR2 from the germline V gene are SQVTM and ANQGSEA. CDR3: CSARLGTVNTEAFF. The CDR3 DNA is TGCAGCGCCCGACTCGGGACGGTGAACACTGAAGCTTTCTTT.

This clonotype was recorded only once. The chain combines TRBV19 with TRBJ1-5; possibly TRBD1 for D (5 bases). Trimming stripped 5 bases from V and 7 bases from J, with 15 bases between. Germline V CDR1 and CDR2: LNHDA, SQIVND (reference sequence). The CDR3 sequence is 14 residues long. CDR3 region: CASSSSQGWQPQHF. The DNA of the CDR3 is TGTGCCAGTAGTTCATCCCAGGGTTGGCAGCCCCAGCATTTT.

This chain joins TRBV9 and TRBJ2-7; D might be TRBD1 (5 bases). Germline loops: CDR1 SGDLS, CDR2 YYNGEE. Trimming removed 2 bases at V and 8 bases at J, with 26 bases between. The CDR3 loop spans 17 amino acids. The chain's CDR3 is CASSVSATDKRPTQQYF. The CDR3, as DNA: TGTGCCAGCAGCGTCTCGGCAACGGACAAGCGTCCTACGCAGCAGTACTTC. Based on the CDR3 plus reference TRBV9 and TRBJ2-7, the full variable domain is DSGVTQTPKHLITATGQRVTLRCSPRSGDLSVYWYQQSLDQGLQFLIQYYNGEERAKGNILERFSAQQFPDLHSELNLSSLELGDSALYFCASSVSATDKRPTQQYFGPGTRLTVT.

The chain joins TRBV7-6 to TRBJ2-5; 7 bases line up with TRBD2. J gave up 5 bases and V 1 base, and 13 bases lay outside the gene matches. Germline CDR1 reads SGHVS; CDR2 reads FNYEAQ. This CDR3 has 17 amino acids. CDR3 coding DNA: TGTGCCAGCAGCTTAGGAACGGGAGGAGGATCGGGGGAGACCCAGTACTTC. It translates to CASSLGTGGGSGETQYF.

A note on this clonotype: Without the conserved terminal phenylalanine or tryptophan, this CDR3 likely stems from a read error. This chain connects TRBV25-1 to TRBJ2-7; D is ambiguous. V lost 6 bases, J lost 4 bases, and 7 bases lay in between. This CDR3 has 11 amino acids. Germline V gene data show CDR1 as MGHDK and CDR2 as SYGVNS. The CDR3 region has the DNA TGTGCCAGCAGCCTTCTATACGAGCAGTACCTC. Protein sequence: CASSLLYEQYL.

This rearrangement joins TRBV7-6 to TRBJ2-1; 9 nucleotides agree with TRBD1. Per the germline V gene, CDR1 is SGHVS and CDR2 is FNYEAQ. Trimming removed 5 bases from V and 4 bases from J; junction bases left unmatched: 6. This CDR3 spans 15 amino acids. As DNA, the CDR3 is TGTGCCAGCAGCCAACAGGGGGCCCTGTACAATGAGCAGTTCTTC. The encoded protein is CASSQQGALYNEQFF.

The chain links TRBV20-1 to TRBJ1-1; 8 nucleotides align to TRBD1. This CDR3 is 13 amino acids long. Germline V gene data show CDR1 as DFQATT and CDR2 as SNEGSKA (reference sequence). The CDR3 is CRATGGMNTEAFF. The DNA for the CDR3 is TGCAGGGCAACAGGGGGTATGAACACTGAAGCTTTCTTT.

This clonotype came up a few times. Mismatch with germline at one junction end may stem from a read error. V is TRBV20-1 and J is TRBJ1-6; TRBD1 might be the D (5 bases). Germline V gives CDR1 DFQATT, CDR2 SNEGSKA (reference sequence). This CDR3 spans 12 amino acids. This chain's CDR3 is CSGTRAGVRPLF. The CDR3, as DNA: TGCAGTGGAACGAGAGCGGGGGTACGCCCCCTCTTT.